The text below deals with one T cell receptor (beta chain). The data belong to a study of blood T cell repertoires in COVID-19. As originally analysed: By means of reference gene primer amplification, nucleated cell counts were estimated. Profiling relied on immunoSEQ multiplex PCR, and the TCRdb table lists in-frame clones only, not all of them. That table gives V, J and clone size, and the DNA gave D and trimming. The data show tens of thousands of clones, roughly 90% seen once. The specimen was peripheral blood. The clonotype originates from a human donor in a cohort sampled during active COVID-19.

In DNA form, the CDR3 reads TGTGCCAGTAGCCGAAGGAGGGGGGGAGGCACAGATACGCAGTATTTT. This translates into CASSRRRGGGTDTQYF. The J gene is TRBJ2-3, the V gene TRBV19; maybe TRBD2 (7 bases). CDR3 length equals 16 residues. V was shortened by 6 bases and J by 1 base, with 17 bases between the two germline ends. Per germline, CDR1 LNHDA and CDR2 SQIVND (reference sequence).